The T cell receptor (beta chain) described here comes from a study of T cells in Graves' hyperthyroidism and ophthalmopathy. RNA transcripts gave rise to amplified TCR beta CDR3 regions. HTBI primers were employed in a first-round RT-PCR of the TCR CDR3. TCRdb re-analysed the multiplex PCR reads in MiXCR, keeping a single row per CDR3 protein. Among about 350,000 distinct CDR3 sequences listed, over 11% were seen once. Study-level findings and limits: Among thyroid clonotypes expanded above 0.001, most also appeared in blood.

Trimming removed 5 bases from V and 4 bases from J; junction bases left unmatched: 7. CDR3 length equals 14 residues. Germline loops: CDR1 DFQATT, CDR2 SNEGSKA (reference sequence). This clonotype was detected a few times. The antigen is unknown. Aged 18 to 65, the patients had hyperthyroidism that was newly diagnosed and had lasted under 2 months. Patients showing uncontrolled infection, other autoimmune disease, pregnancy or lactation were ineligible. Clinical symptoms, serum thyroxine, TRAb, thyroid ultrasound and orbital computed tomography established diagnosis. Sequencing was done on a sample of blood. The source is a woman under 40 with Graves' hyperthyroidism. This chain links TRBV20-1 with TRBJ2-7, with 11 bases lining up with TRBD2. The CDR3 coding sequence is TGCAGTGCTCCCGAACTAGCGGGAGTTTACGAGCAGTACTTC. Its translation: CSAPELAGVYEQYF.